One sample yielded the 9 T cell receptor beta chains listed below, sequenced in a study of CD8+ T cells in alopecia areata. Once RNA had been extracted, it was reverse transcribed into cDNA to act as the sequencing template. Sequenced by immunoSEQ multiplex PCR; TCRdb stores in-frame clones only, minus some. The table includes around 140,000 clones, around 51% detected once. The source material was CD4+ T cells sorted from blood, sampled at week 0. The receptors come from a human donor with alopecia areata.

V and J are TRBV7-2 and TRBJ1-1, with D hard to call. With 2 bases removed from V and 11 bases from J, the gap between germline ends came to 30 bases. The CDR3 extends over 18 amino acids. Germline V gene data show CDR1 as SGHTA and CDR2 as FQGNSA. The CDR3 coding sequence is TGTGCCAGCAGCTTAACCCTGGGCGGATTGAATGACCGGGCGAACGCTTTCTTT. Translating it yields CASSLTLGGLNDRANAFF.

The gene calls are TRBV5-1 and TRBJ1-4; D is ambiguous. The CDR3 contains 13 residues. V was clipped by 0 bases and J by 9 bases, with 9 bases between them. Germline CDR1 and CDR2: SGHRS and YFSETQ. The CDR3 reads CASSLGAGQKLFF. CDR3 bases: TGCGCCAGCAGCTTGGGGGCCGGTCAAAAACTGTTTTTT.

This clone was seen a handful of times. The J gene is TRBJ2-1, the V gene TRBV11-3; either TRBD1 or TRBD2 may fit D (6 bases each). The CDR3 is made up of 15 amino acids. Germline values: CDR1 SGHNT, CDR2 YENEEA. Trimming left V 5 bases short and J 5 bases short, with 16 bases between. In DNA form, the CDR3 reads TGTGCCAGCAGCGTAAGTGAGGGGGGCAACAATGAGCAGTTCTTC. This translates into CASSVSEGGNNEQFF.

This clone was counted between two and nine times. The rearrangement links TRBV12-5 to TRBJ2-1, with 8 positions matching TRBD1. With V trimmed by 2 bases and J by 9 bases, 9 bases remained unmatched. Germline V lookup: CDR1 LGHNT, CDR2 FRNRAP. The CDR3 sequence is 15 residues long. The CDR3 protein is CASGLSGTGSSEQFF. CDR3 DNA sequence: TGTGCTAGTGGTTTGTCGGGGACAGGTTCTTCTGAGCAGTTCTTC.

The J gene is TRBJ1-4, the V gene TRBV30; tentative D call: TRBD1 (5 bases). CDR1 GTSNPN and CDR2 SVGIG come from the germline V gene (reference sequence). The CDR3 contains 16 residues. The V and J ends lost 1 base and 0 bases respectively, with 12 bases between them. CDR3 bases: TGTGCCTGGAGTGAATATTCGGGGCCAACTAATGAAAAACTGTTTTTT. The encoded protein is CAWSEYSGPTNEKLFF.

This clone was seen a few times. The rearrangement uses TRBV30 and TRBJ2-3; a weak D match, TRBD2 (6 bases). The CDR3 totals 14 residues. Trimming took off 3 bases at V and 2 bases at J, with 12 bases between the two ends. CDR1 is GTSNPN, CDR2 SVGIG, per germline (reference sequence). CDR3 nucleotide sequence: TGTGCCTGGAGCTTTAGCGGACACACAGATACGCAGTATTTT. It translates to CAWSFSGHTDTQYF.

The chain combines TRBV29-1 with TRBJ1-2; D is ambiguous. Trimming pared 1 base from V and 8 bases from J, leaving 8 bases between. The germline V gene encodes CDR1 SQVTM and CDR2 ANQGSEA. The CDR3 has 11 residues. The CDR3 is CSVEGSGGYTF. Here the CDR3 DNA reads TGCAGCGTTGAAGGCAGCGGCGGCTACACCTTC.

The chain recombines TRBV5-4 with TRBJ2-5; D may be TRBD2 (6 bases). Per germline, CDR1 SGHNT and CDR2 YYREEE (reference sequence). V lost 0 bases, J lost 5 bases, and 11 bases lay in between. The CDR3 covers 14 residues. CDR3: CASSLVGGGETQYF. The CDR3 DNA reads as TGTGCCAGCAGCTTGGTTGGGGGAGGCGAGACCCAGTACTTC.

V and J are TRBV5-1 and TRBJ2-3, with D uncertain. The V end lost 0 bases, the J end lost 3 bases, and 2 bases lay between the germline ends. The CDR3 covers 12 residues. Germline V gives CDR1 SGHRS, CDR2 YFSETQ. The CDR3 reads CASSLETDTQYF. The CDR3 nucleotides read TGCGCCAGCAGCTTGGAGACAGATACGCAGTATTTT.